This TCR beta chain was found in a study of neurological immune-mediated disorders. The table lists this clonotype with many counts. TCRdb reprocessed the 5' RACE reads via MiXCR and lists one record per CDR3 protein. The sample consists of 30,000 to 50,000 distinct CDR3 sequences, around 7.2% of them appearing once. This CDR3 region has 16 residues. Germline V gene lookup returns CDR1 MDHEN and CDR2 SYDVKM. Unmatched junction bases numbered 5, after V lost 3 bases and J lost 2 bases. This sequence originates from a man between 50 and 59 years old in good health. The chain couples TRBV28 to TRBJ2-3; 10 nucleotides match TRBD1. Sequencing was carried out using CD4+ T cells from blood. CDR3 in amino acids: CASSFLTGGDTDTQYF. CDR3 coding DNA: TGTGCCAGCAGTTTTTTGACAGGGGGCGACACAGATACGCAGTATTTT.